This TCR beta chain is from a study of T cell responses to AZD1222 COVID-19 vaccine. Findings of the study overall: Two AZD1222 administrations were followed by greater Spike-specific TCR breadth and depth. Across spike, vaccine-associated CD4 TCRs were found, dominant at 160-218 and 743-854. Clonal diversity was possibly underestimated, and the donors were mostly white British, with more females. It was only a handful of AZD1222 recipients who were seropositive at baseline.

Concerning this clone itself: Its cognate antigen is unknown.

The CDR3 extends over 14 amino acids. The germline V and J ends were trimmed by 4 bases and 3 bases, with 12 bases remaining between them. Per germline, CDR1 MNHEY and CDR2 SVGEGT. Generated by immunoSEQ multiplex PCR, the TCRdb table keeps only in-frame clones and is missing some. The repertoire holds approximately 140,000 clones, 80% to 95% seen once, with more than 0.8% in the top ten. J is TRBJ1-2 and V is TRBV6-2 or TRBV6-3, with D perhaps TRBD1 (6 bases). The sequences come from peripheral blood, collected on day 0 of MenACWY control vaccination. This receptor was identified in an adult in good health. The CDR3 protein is CASSSVGGYYGYTF. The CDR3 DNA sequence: TGTGCCAGCAGTTCGGTAGGGGGGTACTATGGCTACACCTTC.